This TCR beta chain was documented in a study of cytomegalovirus exposure and HLA in healthy donors. Study overall: As an earlier analysis found, 150 million to 200 million T cells yielded 100 million to 130 million unique TCR beta sequences.

Primers: 60 Vbeta forward and 13 Jbeta reverse. TCRdb keeps only in-frame clones here, not all; method: immunoSEQ multiplex PCR. The repertoire holds about 80,000 clones, with roughly four fifths as singletons. This TCR was sampled from a human donor in good health. The source material was PBMCs.

CDR3 bases: TGTGCCAGTTTAGGGGTCTCCAAGGGCACCGGGGAGCTGTTTTTT. Translated, it gives CASLGVSKGTGELFF. This chain uses TRBV6-6 with TRBJ2-2; perhaps TRBD1 as D (5 bases). With 9 bases removed from V and 4 bases from J, the gap between germline ends came to 18 bases. CDR1 and CDR2 from the germline V gene are MNHNY and SVGAGI (reference sequence). The CDR3 is made up of 15 amino acids.